These 27 T cell receptor beta chains were sequenced from one sample in a study of CD8 T cells in Susac syndrome. An input of about 0.5 to 1 ug of RNA was subjected to reverse transcription using random hexamers. TCRdb analysed the immunoSEQ multiplex PCR reads with MiXCR anew, one entry per CDR3 protein. The sample lists about 190,000 distinct CDR3 sequences, around 95% occurring once. Input material: CD4+ T cells from PBMCs. Every receptor here comes from a human donor with Susac syndrome.

The chain recombines TRBV9 with TRBJ2-7, with 10 bases lining up with TRBD1. The germline V gene encodes CDR1 SGDLS and CDR2 YYNGEE. The ends lost 0 bases at V and 3 bases at J; junction bases unmatched: 6. The CDR3 covers 16 residues. The CDR3 sequence: CASSVGATGGFYEQYF. The CDR3 nucleotides are TGTGCCAGCAGCGTAGGGGCGACAGGGGGCTTCTACGAGCAGTACTTC.

This clonotype appeared once. V usage is TRBV5-1 and J usage is TRBJ2-2, with a weak D call TRBD1 (5 bases). CDR3 length: 17 amino acids. The germline V gene has CDR1 SGHRS and CDR2 YFSETQ. Between the trimmed V and J ends, which lost 2 bases and 1 base, there was a span of 15 bases. The CDR3 loop reads CASSFQTRVKNTGELFF. The CDR3 DNA reads TGCGCCAGCAGCTTTCAAACCAGGGTAAAGAACACCGGGGAGCTGTTTTTT.

This rearrangement joins TRBV5-5 to TRBJ1-5; TRBD1 might be the D (5 bases). V was trimmed by 3 bases and J by 4 bases, leaving 11 bases between them. CDR3 length: 14 residues. The germline V gene encodes CDR1 SGHKS and CDR2 YYEKEE (reference sequence). The CDR3 region is CASSWGVENQPQHF. In DNA, the CDR3 is TGTGCCAGCAGCTGGGGCGTGGAGAATCAGCCCCAGCATTTT.

The chain's CDR3 is CSASLGGAEAFF. Written as DNA, the CDR3 is TGCAGTGCTAGTTTAGGGGGCGCTGAAGCTTTCTTT. The V call is TRBV20-1, the J call TRBJ1-1; 7 bases map to TRBD1. The germline gives CDR1 DFQATT, CDR2 SNEGSKA (reference sequence). Germline trimming cut 3 bases from V and 6 bases from J; bases unmatched to any gene: 4. This CDR3 contains 12 residues.

About this clonotype itself: At one boundary the junction diverges from the germline segment, which might be a read error. The chain couples TRBV7-9 to TRBJ2-5; D is possibly TRBD1 (6 bases). CDR3 length: 13 amino acids. The germline V gene has CDR1 SEHNR and CDR2 FQNEAQ (reference sequence). Here the CDR3 reads CASSLVTGTQVDF. CDR3 coding DNA: TGTGCCAGCAGCTTAGTAACCGGGACACAGGTGGACTTC.

The chain uses TRBV18 and TRBJ2-1; 10 bases fit TRBD1. Germline assignment: CDR1 KGHSH and CDR2 LQKENI. Trimming took 3 bases from V and 5 from J; bases not matched to a gene: 7. The CDR3 covers 16 residues. The CDR3 sequence is CASSPARDRGNNEQFF. For the CDR3, the DNA is TGTGCCAGCTCACCTGCGAGGGACAGGGGAAACAATGAGCAGTTCTTC. The variable domain in full, with the rest retrieved from reference TRBV18 and TRBJ2-1, is NAGVMQNPRHLVRRRGQEARLRCSPMKGHSHVYWYRQLPEEGLKFMVYLQKENIIDESGMPKERFSAEFPKEGPSILRIQQVVRGDSAAYFCASSPARDRGNNEQFFGPGTRLTVL.

This chain uses TRBV20-1 with TRBJ2-1; tentatively, D is TRBD2 (7 bases). The V gene's germline CDR1 is DFQATT and CDR2 SNEGSKA (reference sequence). CDR3 length equals 13 residues. CDR3 protein: CRGGGGDYNEQFF. The CDR3, as DNA: TGCAGGGGGGGCGGGGGAGATTACAATGAGCAGTTCTTC.

The chain employs TRBV30 and TRBJ2-3; possibly TRBD2 for D (5 bases). The CDR3 covers 13 residues. V gave up 0 bases and J gave up 10 bases, with 14 bases separating them. Germline-derived CDR1 and CDR2 are GTSNPN and SVGIG (reference sequence). The CDR3 sequence is CAWSVLGSIAQYF. In DNA form, the CDR3 reads TGTGCCTGGAGTGTACTGGGGAGCATCGCGCAGTATTTT.

The CDR3 DNA reads TGCAGCGTCCCCGGGACGGAGGGATTAAGGGAGCAGTACTTC. As protein: CSVPGTEGLREQYF. The chain recombines TRBV29-1 with TRBJ2-7; tentative D call: TRBD2 (6 bases). This CDR3 region has 14 residues. The V end was cut by 6 bases, the J end by 7 bases, with 22 bases between. CDR1 and CDR2 from the germline V gene are SQVTM and ANQGSEA.

The chain recombines TRBV5-4 with TRBJ2-2, with a possible D match to TRBD2 (7 bases). Germline CDR1 SGHNT, CDR2 YYREEE (reference sequence). The length of the CDR3 is 16 residues. Trimming took 1 base from V and 8 from J, leaving 18 bases between them. CDR3 residues: CASSLLGGPKVGELFF. CDR3 DNA sequence: TGTGCCAGCAGCTTGTTGGGGGGGCCTAAAGTGGGGGAGCTGTTTTTT.

J is TRBJ2-1 and V is TRBV29-1, with 10 bases lining up with TRBD2. Germline values: CDR1 SQVTM, CDR2 ANQGSEA. The J segment lost 2 bases and the V segment lost 7 bases, leaving 5 bases of the junction unmatched. This CDR3 has 14 residues. CDR3 sequence (DNA): TGCAGCGCTACCACTAGCGGGGCCTACAATGAGCAGTTCTTC. Protein product: CSATTSGAYNEQFF.

The genes are TRBV6-4 and TRBJ2-6; D not resolved. Per germline, CDR1 MRHNA and CDR2 SNTAGT. The V and J ends lost 5 bases and 4 bases respectively, with 9 bases between them. This CDR3 spans 14 amino acids. CDR3 nucleotide sequence: TGTGCCAGCAGTACAGTGGCCGGGGCCAACGTCCTGACTTTC. Its protein is CASSTVAGANVLTF.

The chain couples TRBV12-2 to TRBJ2-1. TRBV12-2 is a pseudogene locus. CDR3 length: 13 residues. The CDR3 bases are TGTGCAAGTCGCTTAGCGGATAGGAATGAGCAGTTCTTC. It specifies CASRLADRNEQFF.

The V call is TRBV20-1, the J call TRBJ2-1, with TRBD2 identical over 9 bases. The CDR3 has 15 amino acids. The germline gives CDR1 DFQATT, CDR2 SNEGSKA (reference sequence). J gave up 7 bases and V 6 bases, and 13 bases lay outside the gene matches. CDR3 coding DNA: TGCAGTGCCCCTTCGAGGAGCGGGGGGCGTAATGAGCAGTTCTTC. It is translated as CSAPSRSGGRNEQFF.

The chain uses TRBV7-6 and TRBJ1-1; 10 bases are shared with TRBD1. Looked up from germline, CDR1 is SGHVS and CDR2 is FNYEAQ. CDR3 length equals 16 residues. The V gene end was trimmed by 5 bases and the J gene end by 4 bases; junction bases not matched to a gene: 10. CDR3 residues: CASSPQTGGASTEAFF. The CDR3 nucleotides read TGTGCCAGCAGCCCGCAGACAGGGGGCGCGAGCACTGAAGCTTTCTTT.

The chain recombines TRBV7-9 with TRBJ2-5, with a weak D call TRBD1 (6 bases). This CDR3 has 15 amino acids. The V gene lost 1 base and the J gene lost 3 bases, with 12 bases spanning the gap. The V gene's germline CDR1 is SEHNR and CDR2 FQNEAQ (reference sequence). The CDR3 reads CASSLEGTQEETQYF. The CDR3, as DNA: TGTGCCAGCAGCTTAGAAGGGACACAGGAAGAGACCCAGTACTTC.

The chain uses TRBV7-9 and TRBJ1-5; D gene unclear. The germline V gene encodes CDR1 SEHNR and CDR2 FQNEAQ (reference sequence). The CDR3 loop spans 12 amino acids. Deletions cut 0 bases from V and 9 bases from J, with 6 bases between. The chain's CDR3 is CASSLAPRPQHF. In nucleotides, the CDR3 is TGTGCCAGCAGCTTAGCGCCTAGGCCCCAGCATTTT.

This clonotype was detected once. The chain uses TRBV30 and TRBJ1-1; D is unresolved. This CDR3 contains 13 residues. With 1 base removed from V and 1 base from J, the gap between germline ends came to 7 bases. Germline V gene sequence: CDR1 GTSNPN, CDR2 SVGIG (reference sequence). CDR3 bases: TGTGCCTGGAGTGGACGGAGGAACACTGAAGCTTTCTTT. Amino acid sequence: CAWSGRRNTEAFF. Drawing the rest from reference TRBV30 and TRBJ1-1, the complete variable domain is SQTIHQWPATLVQPVGSPLSLECTVEGTSNPNLYWYRQAAGRGLQLLFYSVGIGQISSEVPQNLSASRPQDRQFILSSKKLLLSDSGFYLCAWSGRRNTEAFFGQGTRLTVV.

The rearrangement joins TRBV20-1 to TRBJ1-6; the D is unclear. Germline V gene sequence: CDR1 DFQATT, CDR2 SNEGSKA (reference sequence). This CDR3 comprises 13 residues. V lost 6 bases, J lost 6 bases, and 12 bases lay in between. The CDR3 DNA is TGCAGTGCCACTACAGACCCTAATTCACCCCTCCACTTT. This gives the protein CSATTDPNSPLHF.

V and J are TRBV10-3 and TRBJ2-2; 8 nucleotides line up with TRBD2. The V gene end was trimmed by 4 bases and the J gene end by 7 bases; junction bases not matched to a gene: 5. CDR1 and CDR2 from the germline V gene are ENHRY and SYGVKD. The length of the CDR3 is 14 residues. CDR3 DNA: TGTGCCATCAGTGCACTAGCGGAAGGCGGGGAGCTGTTTTTT. Its protein is CAISALAEGGELFF.

The chain couples TRBV7-2 to TRBJ1-2; no reliable D call. This CDR3 comprises 14 residues. The V gene lost 5 bases and the J gene lost 8 bases, with 18 bases spanning the gap. Per the germline V gene, CDR1 is SGHTA and CDR2 is FQGNSA. The DNA of the CDR3 is TGTGCCAGCAGCGCCGACAAGTTCTTCGGGGGCTACACCTTC. This gives the protein CASSADKFFGGYTF.

The sample holds one count of this clonotype. V usage is TRBV18 and J usage is TRBJ1-5; a possible D gene is TRBD1 (5 bases). This CDR3 is 14 amino acids long. Trimming pared 3 bases from V and 1 base from J, leaving 7 bases between. Germline V gene lookup returns CDR1 KGHSH and CDR2 LQKENI. This CDR3 reads CASSPGRSNQPQHF. Here the CDR3 DNA reads TGTGCCAGCTCACCGGGACGGAGCAATCAGCCCCAGCATTTT.

The rearrangement links TRBV5-1 to TRBJ2-7; TRBD1 matches at 9 bases. This CDR3 contains 16 residues. V was pared by 4 bases and J by 3 bases, with 11 bases of the junction left unmatched. CDR1 and CDR2 (germline): SGHRS, YFSETQ. CDR3 in amino acids: CASSTSRDRVVYEQYF. CDR3 bases: TGCGCCAGCAGCACGTCCCGGGACAGGGTAGTCTACGAGCAGTACTTC.

This chain links TRBV30 with TRBJ2-7; 7 bases line up with TRBD1. This CDR3 is 11 amino acids long. Trimming cost V 7 bases and J 6 bases; bases outside gene matches: 6. CDR1 is GTSNPN, CDR2 SVGIG, per germline (reference sequence). The CDR3 reads CALQGFREQYF. The CDR3, as DNA: TGTGCCTTACAGGGGTTTCGCGAGCAGTACTTC.

The chain uses TRBV20-1 and TRBJ2-3, with 8 bases fitting TRBD2. Trimming at V came to 0 bases and at J to 1 base, leaving 6 bases not matched to a gene. CDR1 and CDR2 (germline): DFQATT, SNEGSKA (reference sequence). The CDR3 has 16 amino acids. The CDR3 spells CSARERGASRTDTQYF. The CDR3 nucleotides are TGCAGTGCTAGAGAGCGGGGGGCATCTCGCACAGATACGCAGTATTTT.

V usage is TRBV30 and J usage is TRBJ1-2; D gene ambiguous. The V end was cut by 3 bases, the J end by 2 bases, with 19 bases between. The CDR3 loop spans 16 amino acids. Germline values: CDR1 GTSNPN, CDR2 SVGIG (reference sequence). The CDR3 spells CAWRVAIGRGNYGYTF. The CDR3, as DNA: TGTGCCTGGAGGGTGGCTATCGGACGAGGAAACTATGGCTACACCTTC.

This chain connects TRBV29-1 to TRBJ2-7; D perhaps matches TRBD1 (5 bases). Germline V gene sequence: CDR1 SQVTM, CDR2 ANQGSEA. The length of the CDR3 is 12 residues. Trimming took 5 bases from V and 2 from J, leaving 10 bases between them. CDR3 nucleotides: TGCAGCGTTCGTCCAGGGCCCTACGAGCAGTACTTC. This sequence encodes CSVRPGPYEQYF.